The 22 T cell receptor beta chains given below trace back to one sample, sequenced in a study of T cells in lung cancer brain metastases. Clones were read by immunoSEQ multiplex PCR, and TCRdb kept only the in-frame ones, dropping some. The sample lists approximately 4,800 clones; about 90% were seen once. Sequencing was done on a sample of tumor tissue from the primary lung tumor. Receptors originate from a woman aged 45-60 years with non-small cell lung cancer.

The genes are TRBV5-1 and TRBJ2-6; possibly TRBD2 for D (6 bases). Germline values: CDR1 SGHRS, CDR2 YFSETQ. The CDR3 consists of 18 residues. V was trimmed by 0 bases and J by 0 bases, leaving 13 bases between them. DNA for the CDR3: TGCGCCAGCAGCTTGGTTGGAGGGCCCGTCTCTGGGGCCAACGTCCTGACTTTC. This translates into CASSLVGGPVSGANVLTF.

V is TRBV28 and J is TRBJ2-1; the D gene is possibly TRBD1 (6 bases). Germline V gene lookup returns CDR1 MDHEN and CDR2 SYDVKM. With 6 bases removed from V and 5 bases from J, the gap between germline ends came to 11 bases. The CDR3 is 13 amino acids. The CDR3 loop is CASSGTPNNEQFF. The CDR3 DNA sequence: TGTGCCAGCAGCGGGACACCAAACAATGAGCAGTTCTTC.

The chain carries TRBV6-5 and TRBJ2-7; D remains ambiguous. Looked up from germline, CDR1 is MNHEY and CDR2 is SVGAGI. V gave up 5 bases and J gave up 2 bases, with 10 bases separating them. CDR3 length equals 13 residues. The CDR3 loop reads CASSQTATYEQYV. Here the CDR3 DNA reads TGTGCCAGCAGTCAAACCGCTACCTACGAGCAGTACGTC.

V is TRBV6-5 and J is TRBJ2-1; D remains ambiguous. CDR3 length equals 15 residues. The V gene lost 5 bases and the J gene lost 3 bases, with 14 bases spanning the gap. CDR1 MNHEY and CDR2 SVGAGI come from the germline V gene. CDR3 in DNA: TGTGCCAGCAGTGACTTAGGAGAACTCTACAATGAGCAGTTCTTC. This encodes CASSDLGELYNEQFF.

The gene calls are TRBV9 and TRBJ2-1; D may correspond to TRBD1 or TRBD2 (5 bases each). Germline V gene sequence: CDR1 SGDLS, CDR2 YYNGEE. The CDR3 extends over 14 amino acids. Trimming took 0 bases from V and 7 from J, leaving 11 bases between them. The CDR3, as DNA: TGTGCCAGCAGCGTAGCTACGTGGGGGAATGAGCAGTTCTTC. Its translation is CASSVATWGNEQFF.

The chain carries TRBV4-1 and TRBJ2-5; D possibly corresponds to TRBD2 (6 bases). CDR3 length: 14 residues. CDR1 is MGHRA and CDR2 is YSYEKL in the germline V gene. V lost 5 bases and J lost 1, with 11 bases in between. The CDR3 loop is CASSSGTSQETQYF. CDR3 coding DNA: TGCGCCAGCAGCTCCGGGACTTCCCAAGAGACCCAGTACTTC.

This sequence joins TRBV11-3 and TRBJ2-5; no definite D call. Germline V lookup: CDR1 SGHNT, CDR2 YENEEA. Trimming took 4 bases from V and 5 from J, leaving 11 bases between them. CDR3 length: 13 residues. The DNA for the CDR3 is TGTGCCAGCAGCTCTCTGTTTGGGGAGACCCAGTACTTC. It translates to CASSSLFGETQYF. Drawing the rest from reference TRBV11-3 and TRBJ2-5, the complete variable domain is EAGVVQSPRYKIIEKKQPVAFWCNPISGHNTLYWYLQNLGQGPELLIRYENEEAVDDSQLPKDRFSAERLKGVDSTLKIQPAELGDSAVYLCASSSLFGETQYFGPGTRLLVL.

Only one count was recorded for this clone. V is TRBV2 and J is TRBJ2-7; D perhaps matches TRBD1 (6 bases). This CDR3 is built from 14 residues. Germline lookup yields CDR1 SNHLY and CDR2 FYNNEI. V was clipped by 6 bases and J by 3 bases, with 15 bases between them. The CDR3 nucleotides are TGTGCCAGCAGCGCCTACAGGGAGAGCTACGAGCAGTACGTC. Amino acids: CASSAYRESYEQYV.

The chain joins TRBV5-1 to TRBJ2-2; possibly TRBD2 for D (6 bases). Germline CDR1 SGHRS, CDR2 YFSETQ. The CDR3 totals 15 residues. The germline V and J ends were trimmed by 5 bases and 1 base, with 12 bases remaining between them. CDR3: CASREGSGNTGELFF. As DNA, the CDR3 is TGCGCCAGCAGGGAGGGGTCAGGGAACACCGGGGAGCTGTTTTTT.

The rearrangement uses TRBV6-5 and TRBJ1-5; D unresolved. V was clipped by 5 bases and J by 0 bases, with 5 bases between them. CDR1 MNHEY and CDR2 SVGAGI come from the germline V gene. The CDR3 contains 13 residues. The CDR3 here is CASSRFSNQPQHF. DNA for the CDR3: TGTGCCAGCAGTAGATTTAGCAATCAGCCCCAGCATTTT.

The chain recombines TRBV5-1 with TRBJ1-4; D is undetermined. Trimming took 4 bases from V and 0 from J, leaving 13 bases between them. Germline lookup yields CDR1 SGHRS and CDR2 YFSETQ. CDR3 length: 16 residues. This CDR3 is CASSRAAVATNEKLFF. The CDR3 region has the DNA TGCGCCAGCAGCAGGGCAGCGGTTGCAACTAATGAAAAACTGTTTTTT.

The V call is TRBV4-2, the J call TRBJ1-2; 12 nucleotides match TRBD1. Germline V gene lookup returns CDR1 LGHNA and CDR2 YNFKEQ. J lost 8 bases, V lost 0 bases, and 7 bases had no gene match. The CDR3 runs 16 residues. The CDR3 DNA is TGTGCCAGCAGCCAAGAAGGGACAGGGGGCTGGGGAGGCTACACCTTC. Its translation is CASSQEGTGGWGGYTF.

The rearrangement joins TRBV2 to TRBJ2-1, with no clear D. The CDR3 extends over 15 amino acids. Germline CDR1 SNHLY, CDR2 FYNNEI. V lost 4 bases and J lost 0, with 10 bases in between. CDR3 residues: CASSGLGSSYNEQFF. The CDR3 DNA reads as TGTGCCAGCAGTGGCCTAGGAAGCTCCTACAATGAGCAGTTCTTC.

This rearrangement joins TRBV6-6 to TRBJ2-1; the match to TRBD2 covers 7 bases. Germline V lookup: CDR1 MNHNY, CDR2 SVGAGI (reference sequence). J lost 1 base, V lost 6 bases, and 6 bases had no gene match. This CDR3 spans 15 amino acids. As DNA, the CDR3 is TGTGCCAGCAGCCTAGCGGTAGGGTCCTACAATGAGCAGTTCTTC. This gives the protein CASSLAVGSYNEQFF.

V and J are TRBV14 and TRBJ2-1; D call uncertain. Trimming removed 4 bases at V and 13 bases at J, with 14 bases between. This CDR3 is 12 amino acids long. Germline values: CDR1 SGHDN, CDR2 FVKESK. The CDR3 spells CASSPQNMNQFF. For the CDR3, the DNA is TGTGCCAGCAGCCCTCAAAACATGAATCAGTTCTTC.

This clone was detected once. The chain joins TRBV11-3 to TRBJ1-1, with a tentative D call TRBD1 (5 bases). Looked up from germline, CDR1 is SGHNT and CDR2 is YENEEA. CDR3 length equals 15 residues. V was trimmed by 5 bases and J by 0 bases, leaving 13 bases between them. CDR3: CASSLQGPMNTEAFF. CDR3 bases: TGTGCCAGCAGCCTTCAGGGACCGATGAACACTGAAGCTTTCTTT.

The V gene is TRBV29-1, the J gene TRBJ2-2, with 9 nucleotides matching TRBD2. In germline, CDR1 is SQVTM, CDR2 ANQGSEA. With 7 bases clipped from V and 1 base from J, the junction kept 4 bases outside the gene matches. This CDR3 contains 14 residues. The CDR3 sequence is CSAHSGGNTGELFF. DNA for the CDR3: TGCAGCGCCCATAGCGGGGGGAACACCGGGGAGCTGTTTTTT.

The chain couples TRBV11-2 to TRBJ1-1, with a possible D match to TRBD1 (5 bases). Germline lookup yields CDR1 SGHAT and CDR2 FQNNGV. V lost 2 bases and J lost 5, with 12 bases in between. The CDR3 consists of 14 residues. CDR3 sequence: CASSLQGSRTEAFF. The CDR3 bases are TGTGCCAGCAGCTTACAGGGTTCAAGAACTGAAGCTTTCTTT. The variable domain in full, with the rest retrieved from reference TRBV11-2 and TRBJ1-1, is EAGVAQSPRYKIIEKRQSVAFWCNPISGHATLYWYQQILGQGPKLLIQFQNNGVVDDSQLPKDRFSAERLKGVDSTLKIQPAKLEDSAVYLCASSLQGSRTEAFFGQGTRLTVV.

Concerning this clone: A read error may produce the germline difference seen at one junction end. The same CDR3 arises from other DNA sequences in this sample as well. The chain links TRBV19 to TRBJ1-4; D call uncertain. This CDR3 has 15 amino acids. Germline CDR1 is LNHDA and CDR2 is SQIVND (reference sequence). The CDR3 sequence: CASSTGTSTNEKLFF. The CDR3 nucleotides are TGTGCCAGTAGTACCGGTACCTCAACTAATGAAAAATTGTTTTTT.

V gene TRBV27 combines with J gene TRBJ1-1, with unresolved D. The germline V gene encodes CDR1 MNHEY and CDR2 SMNVEV (reference sequence). CDR3 length: 17 amino acids. Trimming cost V 0 bases and J 0 bases, with 14 bases left between them. The CDR3: CASSLSTFDILNTEAFF. Here the CDR3 DNA reads TGTGCCAGCAGTTTATCGACCTTCGACATTTTGAACACTGAAGCTTTCTTT.

The rearrangement uses TRBV7-3 and TRBJ1-5; a possible D gene is TRBD1 (5 bases). Germline V gene sequence: CDR1 SGHTA, CDR2 FQGTGA. The CDR3 has 15 amino acids. The germline V and J ends were trimmed by 1 base and 9 bases, with 16 bases remaining between them. The CDR3, as DNA: TGTGCCAGCAGCTTAATATTAGGGGCTGGGGGGCCCCAGCATTTT. The encoded protein is CASSLILGAGGPQHF.

The rearrangement joins TRBV2 to TRBJ2-5; TRBD2 agrees at 13 bases. The CDR3 contains 14 residues. Trimming cost V 9 bases and J 4 bases; bases outside gene matches: 5. Germline loops: CDR1 SNHLY, CDR2 FYNNEI. The chain's CDR3 is CARGLAGVRETQYF. The CDR3 coding sequence is TGTGCCAGAGGACTAGCGGGAGTGAGAGAGACCCAGTACTTC.